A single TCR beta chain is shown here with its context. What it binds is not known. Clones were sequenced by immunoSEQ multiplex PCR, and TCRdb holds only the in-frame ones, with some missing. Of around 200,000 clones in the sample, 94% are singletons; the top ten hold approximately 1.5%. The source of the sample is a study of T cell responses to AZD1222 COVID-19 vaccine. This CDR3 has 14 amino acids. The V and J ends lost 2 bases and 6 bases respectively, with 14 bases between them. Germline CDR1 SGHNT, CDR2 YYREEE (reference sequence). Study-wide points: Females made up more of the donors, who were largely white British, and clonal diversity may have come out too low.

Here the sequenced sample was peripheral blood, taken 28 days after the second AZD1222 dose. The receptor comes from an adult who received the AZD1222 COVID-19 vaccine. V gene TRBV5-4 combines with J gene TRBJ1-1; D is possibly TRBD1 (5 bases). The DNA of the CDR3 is TGTGCCAGCAGCTTCGGGGGGTCTGAGGCTGAAGCTTTCTTT. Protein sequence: CASSFGGSEAEAFF. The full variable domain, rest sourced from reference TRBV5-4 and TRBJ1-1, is ETGVTQSPTHLIKTRGQQVTLRCSSQSGHNTVSWYQQALGQGPQFIFQYYREEENGRGNFPPRFSGLQFPNYSSELNVNALELDDSALYLCASSFGGSEAEAFFGQGTRLTVV.